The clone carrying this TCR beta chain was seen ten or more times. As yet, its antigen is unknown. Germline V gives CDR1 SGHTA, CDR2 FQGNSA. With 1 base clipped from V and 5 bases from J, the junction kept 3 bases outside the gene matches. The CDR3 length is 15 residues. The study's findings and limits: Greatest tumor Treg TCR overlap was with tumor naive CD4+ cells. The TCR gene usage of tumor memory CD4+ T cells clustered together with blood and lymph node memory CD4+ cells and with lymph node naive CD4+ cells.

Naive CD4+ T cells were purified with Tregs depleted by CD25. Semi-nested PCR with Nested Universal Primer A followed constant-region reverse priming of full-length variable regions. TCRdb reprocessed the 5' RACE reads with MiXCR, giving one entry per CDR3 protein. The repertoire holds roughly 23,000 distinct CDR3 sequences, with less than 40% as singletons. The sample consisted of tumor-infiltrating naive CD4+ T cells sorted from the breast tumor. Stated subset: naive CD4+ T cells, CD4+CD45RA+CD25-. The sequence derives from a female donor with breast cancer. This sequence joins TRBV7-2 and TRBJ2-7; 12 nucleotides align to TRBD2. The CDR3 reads CASSLELAGGNEQYF. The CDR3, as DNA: TGTGCCAGCAGCTTAGAACTAGCGGGAGGAAACGAGCAGTACTTC.